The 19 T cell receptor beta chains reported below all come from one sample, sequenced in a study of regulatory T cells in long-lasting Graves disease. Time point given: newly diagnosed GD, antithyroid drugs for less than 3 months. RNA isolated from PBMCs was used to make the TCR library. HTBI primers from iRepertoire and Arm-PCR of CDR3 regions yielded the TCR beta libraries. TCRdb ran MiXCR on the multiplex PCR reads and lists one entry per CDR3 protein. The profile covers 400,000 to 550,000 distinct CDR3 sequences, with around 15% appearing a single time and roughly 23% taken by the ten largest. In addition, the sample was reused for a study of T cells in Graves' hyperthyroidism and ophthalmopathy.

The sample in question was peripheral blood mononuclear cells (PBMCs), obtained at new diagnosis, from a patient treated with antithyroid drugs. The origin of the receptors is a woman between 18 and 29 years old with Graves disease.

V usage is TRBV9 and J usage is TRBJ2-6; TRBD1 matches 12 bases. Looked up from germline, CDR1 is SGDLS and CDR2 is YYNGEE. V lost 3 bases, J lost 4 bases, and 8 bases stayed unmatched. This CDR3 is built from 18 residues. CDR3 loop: CASSAPGQGAYGANVLTF. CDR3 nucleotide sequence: TGTGCCAGCAGCGCACCGGGACAGGGGGCGTACGGGGCCAACGTCCTGACTTTC.

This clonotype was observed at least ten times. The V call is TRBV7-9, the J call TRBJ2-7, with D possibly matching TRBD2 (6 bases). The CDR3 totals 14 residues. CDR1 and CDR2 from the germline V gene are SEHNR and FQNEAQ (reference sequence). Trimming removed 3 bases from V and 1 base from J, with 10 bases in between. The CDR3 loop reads CASSFQRVSYEQYF. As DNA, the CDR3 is TGTGCCAGCAGCTTCCAGCGGGTGTCCTACGAGCAGTACTTC.

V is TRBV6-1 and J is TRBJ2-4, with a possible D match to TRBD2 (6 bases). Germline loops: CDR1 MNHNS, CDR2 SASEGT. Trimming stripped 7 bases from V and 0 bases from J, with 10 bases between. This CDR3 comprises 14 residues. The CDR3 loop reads CASTRAGAKNIQYF. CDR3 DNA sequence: TGTGCCAGCACCCGAGCGGGAGCCAAAAACATTCAGTACTTC.

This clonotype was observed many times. CDR3 amino acids: CASSYEVFSYEQYF. CDR3 nucleotides: TGTGCCAGCAGTTACGAGGTTTTCTCCTACGAGCAGTACTTC. The chain uses TRBV6-2 or TRBV6-3 and TRBJ2-7, with D uncertain. Germline loops: CDR1 MNHEY, CDR2 SVGEGT. This CDR3 spans 14 amino acids. V lost 2 bases and J lost 0, with 8 bases in between.

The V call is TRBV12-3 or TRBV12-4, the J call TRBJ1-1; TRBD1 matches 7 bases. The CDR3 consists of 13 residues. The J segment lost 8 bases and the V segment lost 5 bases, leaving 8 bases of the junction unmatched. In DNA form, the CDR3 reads TGTGCCAGCAGTGTTCGAGAGGGGGCCGAAGCTTTCTTT. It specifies CASSVREGAEAFF.

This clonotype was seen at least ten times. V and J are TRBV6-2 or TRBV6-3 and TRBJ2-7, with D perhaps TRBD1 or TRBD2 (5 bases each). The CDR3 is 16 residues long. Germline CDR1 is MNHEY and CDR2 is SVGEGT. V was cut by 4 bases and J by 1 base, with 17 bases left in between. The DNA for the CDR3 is TGTGCCAGCAGTTCGACCGGGACGGCCTCGTCCTACGAGCAGTACTTC. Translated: CASSSTGTASSYEQYF.

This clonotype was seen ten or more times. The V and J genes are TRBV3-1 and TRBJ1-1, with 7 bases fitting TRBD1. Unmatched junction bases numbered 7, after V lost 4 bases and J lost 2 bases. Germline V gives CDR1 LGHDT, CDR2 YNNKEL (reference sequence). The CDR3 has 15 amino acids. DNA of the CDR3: TGTGCCAGCAGCCGGCAGACAGGGATTAACACTGAAGCTTTCTTT. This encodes CASSRQTGINTEAFF.

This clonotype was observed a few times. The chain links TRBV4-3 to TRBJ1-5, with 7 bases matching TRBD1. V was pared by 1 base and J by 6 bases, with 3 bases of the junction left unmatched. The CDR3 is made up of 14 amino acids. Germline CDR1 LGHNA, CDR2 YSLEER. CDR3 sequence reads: CASSQVAGGQPQHF. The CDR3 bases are TGCGCCAGCAGCCAAGTAGCAGGGGGTCAGCCCCAGCATTTT.

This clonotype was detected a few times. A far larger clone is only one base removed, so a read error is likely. The CDR3 sequence: CASSPGTGDYNEQYF. CDR3 nucleotides: TGTGCCAGCAGTCCCGGGACAGGGGACTACAATGAGCAGTACTTC. This chain uses TRBV6-2 or TRBV6-3 with TRBJ2-7; the match to TRBD1 covers 10 bases. Losses at the gene ends were 5 bases for V and 7 bases for J; bases not matched to a gene: 11. CDR3 length equals 15 residues. Germline CDR1 MNHEY, CDR2 SVGEGT.

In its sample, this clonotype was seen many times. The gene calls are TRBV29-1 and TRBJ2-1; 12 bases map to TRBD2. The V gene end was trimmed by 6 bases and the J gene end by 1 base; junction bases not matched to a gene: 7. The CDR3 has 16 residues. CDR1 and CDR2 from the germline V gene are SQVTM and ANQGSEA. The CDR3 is CSVEGLAGGSYNEQFF. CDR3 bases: TGCAGCGTAGAGGGGCTAGCGGGAGGGTCCTACAATGAGCAGTTCTTC.

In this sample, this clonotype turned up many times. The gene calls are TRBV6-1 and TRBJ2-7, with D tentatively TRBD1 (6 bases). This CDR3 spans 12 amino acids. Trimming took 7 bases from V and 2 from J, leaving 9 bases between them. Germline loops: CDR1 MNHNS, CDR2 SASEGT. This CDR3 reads CASNQGPYEQYF. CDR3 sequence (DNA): TGTGCCAGCAACCAGGGGCCCTACGAGCAGTACTTC.

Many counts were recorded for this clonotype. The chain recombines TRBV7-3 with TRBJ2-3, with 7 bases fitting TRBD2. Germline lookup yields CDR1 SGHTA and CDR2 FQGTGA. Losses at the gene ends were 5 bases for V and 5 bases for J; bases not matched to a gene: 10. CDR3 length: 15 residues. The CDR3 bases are TGTGCCAGCAGCCCTAGCGGTCAGGTGGGAGATACGCAGTATTTT. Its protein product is CASSPSGQVGDTQYF.

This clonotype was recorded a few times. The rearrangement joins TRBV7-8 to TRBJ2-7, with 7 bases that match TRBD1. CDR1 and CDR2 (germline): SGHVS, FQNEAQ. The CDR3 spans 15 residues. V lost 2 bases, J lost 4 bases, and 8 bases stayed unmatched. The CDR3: CASSLFSATGYEQYF. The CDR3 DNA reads TGTGCCAGCAGCTTATTTTCGGCGACAGGGTACGAGCAGTACTTC.

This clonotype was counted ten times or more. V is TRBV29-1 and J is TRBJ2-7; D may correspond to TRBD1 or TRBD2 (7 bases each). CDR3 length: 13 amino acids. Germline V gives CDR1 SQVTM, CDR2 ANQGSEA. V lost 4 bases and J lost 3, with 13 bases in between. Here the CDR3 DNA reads TGCAGCGTTGTGGGCAGGGGGGGCTACGAGCAGTACTTC. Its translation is CSVVGRGGYEQYF.

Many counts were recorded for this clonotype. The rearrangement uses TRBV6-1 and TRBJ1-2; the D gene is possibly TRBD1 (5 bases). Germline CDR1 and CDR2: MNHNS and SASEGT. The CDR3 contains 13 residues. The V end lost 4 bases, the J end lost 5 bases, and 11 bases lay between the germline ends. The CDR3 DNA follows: TGTGCCAGCAGTGGATCCGGGGGTTATGGCTACACCTTC. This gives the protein CASSGSGGYGYTF.

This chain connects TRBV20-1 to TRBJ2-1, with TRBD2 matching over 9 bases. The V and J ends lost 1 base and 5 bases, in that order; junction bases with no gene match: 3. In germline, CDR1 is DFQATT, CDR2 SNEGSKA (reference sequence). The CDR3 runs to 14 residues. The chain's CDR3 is CSARVSGSNNEQFF. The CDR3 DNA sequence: TGCAGTGCTAGAGTTAGCGGGAGTAACAATGAGCAGTTCTTC.

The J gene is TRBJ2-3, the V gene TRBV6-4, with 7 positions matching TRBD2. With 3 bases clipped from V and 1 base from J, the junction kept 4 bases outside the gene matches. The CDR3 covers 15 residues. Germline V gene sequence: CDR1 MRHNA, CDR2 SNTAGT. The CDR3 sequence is CASSEMAGGTDTQYF. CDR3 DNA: TGTGCCAGCAGTGAGATGGCGGGGGGCACAGATACGCAGTATTTT.

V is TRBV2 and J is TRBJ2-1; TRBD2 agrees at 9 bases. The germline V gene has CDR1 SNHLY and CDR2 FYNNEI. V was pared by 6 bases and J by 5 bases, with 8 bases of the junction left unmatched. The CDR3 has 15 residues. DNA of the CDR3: TGTGCCAGCAGAATAGCGGGAGCAAGAAACAATGAGCAGTTCTTC. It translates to CASRIAGARNNEQFF.

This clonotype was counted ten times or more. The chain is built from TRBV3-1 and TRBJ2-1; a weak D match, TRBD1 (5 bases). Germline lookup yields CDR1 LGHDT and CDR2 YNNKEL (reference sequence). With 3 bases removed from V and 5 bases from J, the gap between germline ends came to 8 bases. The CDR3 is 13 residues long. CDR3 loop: CASSQTVNNEQFF. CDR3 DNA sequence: TGTGCCAGCAGCCAGACAGTTAACAATGAGCAGTTCTTC.